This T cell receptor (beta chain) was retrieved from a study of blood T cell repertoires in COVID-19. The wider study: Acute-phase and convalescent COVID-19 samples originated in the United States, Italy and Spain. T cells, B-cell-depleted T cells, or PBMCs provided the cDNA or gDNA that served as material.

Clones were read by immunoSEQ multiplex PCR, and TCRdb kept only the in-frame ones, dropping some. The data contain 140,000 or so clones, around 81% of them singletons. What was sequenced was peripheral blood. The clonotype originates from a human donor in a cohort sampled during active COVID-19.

CDR3 bases: TGTGCCAGCAGGACAGGGTATAATTCACCCCTCCACTTT. It codes for CASRTGYNSPLHF. The chain has TRBV7-2 and TRBJ1-6; 7 bases match TRBD1. Germline CDR1 is SGHTA and CDR2 is FQGNSA. Trimming took 6 bases from V and 4 from J; bases not matched to a gene: 0. The CDR3 loop spans 13 amino acids.